A single sample gave rise to the 9 T cell receptor beta chains below, sequenced in a study of human T cells and chemical hapten exposure. TCRdb called the RACE reads again in MiXCR, with one record for every CDR3 protein. The sample holds more than 250,000 distinct CDR3 sequences, approximately 8.6% seen once. This sample's time point: pre-sensitization, week 0. Specified treatment: therapeutic diphenylcyclopropenone sensitization with weekly scalp DPC. This material consisted of whole blood, taken in connection with sensitization to the hapten diphenylcyclopropenone (DPC). These receptors were obtained from a woman between 40 and 50 years old with alopecia areata. Some clones in this sample may be carry-over from other donors' samples.

This clonotype was counted at least ten times. J is TRBJ2-3 and V is TRBV6-1; D unclear. CDR1 MNHNS and CDR2 SASEGT come from the germline V gene. Trimming stripped 8 bases from V and 4 bases from J, with 10 bases between. The CDR3 spans 12 residues. In DNA form, the CDR3 reads TGTGCCAGCGGAGTGCGTTCAGATACGCAGTATTTT. As protein: CASGVRSDTQYF.

This clonotype was recorded once. The rearrangement joins TRBV6-5 to TRBJ2-7; weak D call: TRBD1 (5 bases). Deletions cut 5 bases from V and 7 bases from J, with 12 bases between. This CDR3 is 12 amino acids long. Germline CDR1 is MNHEY and CDR2 is SVGAGI. The CDR3 sequence: CASSNPGREQYF. Written as DNA, the CDR3 is TGTGCCAGCAGTAACCCAGGGCGGGAGCAGTACTTC.

This clonotype has a single count. The V gene is TRBV29-1, the J gene TRBJ2-1; 11 positions match TRBD2. The CDR3 length is 14 residues. Per the germline V gene, CDR1 is SQVTM and CDR2 is ANQGSEA. The V gene end was trimmed by 1 base and the J gene end by 8 bases; junction bases not matched to a gene: 4. For the CDR3, the DNA is TGCAGCGTTGAAGGGACTAGCGGGTTCTATGAGCAGTTCTTC. Residues: CSVEGTSGFYEQFF.

A few counts support this clonotype. In DNA, the CDR3 is TGTGCCAGCAGTTTACTAGCGGGGATCGAGCAGTACTTC. Its translation: CASSLLAGIEQYF. The V call is TRBV12-3 or TRBV12-4, the J call TRBJ2-7; TRBD2 aligns across 9 bases. The CDR3 totals 13 residues. Unmatched junction bases numbered 2, after V lost 2 bases and J lost 6 bases.

This sequence joins TRBV7-2 and TRBJ2-1, with D possibly being TRBD2 (6 bases). This CDR3 spans 15 amino acids. The V and J ends lost 7 bases and 1 base respectively, with 14 bases between them. CDR1 and CDR2 (germline): SGHTA, FQGNSA. DNA for the CDR3: TGTGCCAGCATCGGAGGGAGACTTTCCTACAATGAGCAGTTCTTC. As protein: CASIGGRLSYNEQFF.

The V call is TRBV29-1, the J call TRBJ1-5; D unresolved. CDR1 SQVTM and CDR2 ANQGSEA come from the germline V gene. Deletions cut 6 bases from V and 2 bases from J, with 8 bases between. The CDR3 totals 12 residues. The CDR3 DNA is TGCAGCGTAGGGTATGGCAATCAGCCCCAGCATTTT. It specifies CSVGYGNQPQHF.

This clonotype has a count of ten or more. CDR3 in amino acids: CASSPTGTGNHGYTF. The CDR3 bases are TGTGCCAGCAGCCCCACCGGGACAGGGAATCATGGCTACACCTTC. The gene calls are TRBV7-9 and TRBJ1-2; the match to TRBD1 covers 9 bases. The junction had 10 bases not matched to a gene; V was cut back by 5 bases and J by 6 bases. The germline gives CDR1 SEHNR, CDR2 FQNEAQ (reference sequence). This CDR3 is 15 amino acids long.

This clonotype has ten or more counts. This chain links TRBV20-1 with TRBJ2-7, with 7 bases that match TRBD2. Trimming cost V 3 bases and J 4 bases; bases outside gene matches: 6. The CDR3 is 13 residues long. Germline V gene data show CDR1 as DFQATT and CDR2 as SNEGSKA (reference sequence). The CDR3 bases are TGCAGTGCTAGTCCCCCCGGGGGGTACGAGCAGTACTTC. It is translated as CSASPPGGYEQYF.

The chain joins TRBV5-5 to TRBJ1-1, with D hard to call. The germline V and J ends were trimmed by 4 bases and 1 base, with 8 bases remaining between them. Germline V gene sequence: CDR1 SGHKS, CDR2 YYEKEE (reference sequence). This CDR3 contains 13 residues. This CDR3 reads CASSQPTNTEAFF. CDR3 in DNA: TGTGCCAGCAGCCAACCGACGAACACTGAAGCTTTCTTT.